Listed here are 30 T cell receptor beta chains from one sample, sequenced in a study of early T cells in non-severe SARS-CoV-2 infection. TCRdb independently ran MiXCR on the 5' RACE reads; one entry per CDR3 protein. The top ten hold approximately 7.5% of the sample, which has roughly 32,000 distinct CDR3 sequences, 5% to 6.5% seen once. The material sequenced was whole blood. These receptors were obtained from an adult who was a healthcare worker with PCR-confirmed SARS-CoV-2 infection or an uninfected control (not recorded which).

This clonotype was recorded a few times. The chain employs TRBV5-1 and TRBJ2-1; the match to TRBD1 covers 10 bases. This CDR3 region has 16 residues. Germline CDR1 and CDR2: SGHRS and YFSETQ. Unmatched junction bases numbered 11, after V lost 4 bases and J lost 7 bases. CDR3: CASSRTGTGEANEQFF. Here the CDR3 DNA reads TGCGCCAGCAGCAGGACCGGGACAGGGGAGGCAAATGAGCAGTTCTTC. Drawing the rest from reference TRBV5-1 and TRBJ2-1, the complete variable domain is KAGVTQTPRYLIKTRGQQVTLSCSPISGHRSVSWYQQTPGQGLQFLFEYFSETQRNKGNFPGRFSGRQFSNSRSEMNVSTLELGDSALYLCASSRTGTGEANEQFFGPGTRLTVL.

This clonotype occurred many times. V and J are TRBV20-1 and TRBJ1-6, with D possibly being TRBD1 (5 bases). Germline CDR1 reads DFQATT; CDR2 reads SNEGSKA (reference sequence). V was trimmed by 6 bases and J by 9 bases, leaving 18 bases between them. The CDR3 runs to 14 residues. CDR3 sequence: CSATKTGWRSPLHF. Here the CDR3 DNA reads TGCAGTGCGACAAAAACAGGTTGGCGTTCACCCCTCCACTTT.

The CDR3 loop is CASSYASSEQYF. CDR3 DNA: TGTGCCAGCAGCTATGCCAGTTCAGAGCAGTACTTC. The chain combines TRBV7-8 with TRBJ2-7; no clear D gene. Germline V gene data show CDR1 as SGHVS and CDR2 as FQNEAQ. The V end was cut by 4 bases, the J end by 7 bases, with 11 bases between. There are 12 residues in the CDR3.

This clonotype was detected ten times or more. CDR3 amino acids: CASSRRQGGGYEQYF. In DNA form, the CDR3 reads TGCGCCAGCAGCCGCAGACAGGGCGGAGGCTACGAGCAGTACTTC. This chain uses TRBV4-3 with TRBJ2-7; 7 bases fit TRBD1. V shed 4 bases, J shed 3 bases, and the junction held 9 bases outside the gene matches. Germline V gene lookup returns CDR1 LGHNA and CDR2 YSLEER. CDR3 length: 15 residues.

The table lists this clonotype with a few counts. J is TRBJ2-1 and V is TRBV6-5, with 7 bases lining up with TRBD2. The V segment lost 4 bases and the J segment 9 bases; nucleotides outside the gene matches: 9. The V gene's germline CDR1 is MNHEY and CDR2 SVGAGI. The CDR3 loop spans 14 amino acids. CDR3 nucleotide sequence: TGTGCCAGCAGTTTCGGCGGGGGATCAGGTGAGCAGTTCTTC. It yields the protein CASSFGGGSGEQFF.

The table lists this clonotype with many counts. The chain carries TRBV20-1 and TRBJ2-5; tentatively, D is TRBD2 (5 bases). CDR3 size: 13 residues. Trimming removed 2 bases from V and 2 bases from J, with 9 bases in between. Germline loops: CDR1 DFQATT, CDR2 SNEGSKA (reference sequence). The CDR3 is CSARSGKQETQYF. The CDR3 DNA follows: TGCAGTGCTAGATCGGGGAAACAAGAGACCCAGTACTTC.

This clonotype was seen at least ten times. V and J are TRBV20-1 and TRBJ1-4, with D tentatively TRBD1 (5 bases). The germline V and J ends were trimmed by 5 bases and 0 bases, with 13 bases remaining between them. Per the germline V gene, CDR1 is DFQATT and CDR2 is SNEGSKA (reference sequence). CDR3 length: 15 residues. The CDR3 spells CSAPRQLATNEKLFF. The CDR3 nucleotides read TGCAGTGCTCCTAGACAGTTAGCAACTAATGAAAAACTGTTTTTT.

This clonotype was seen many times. CDR3 protein: CASSGRQSVTEAFF. In DNA, the CDR3 is TGTGCCAGCAGTGGTAGGCAATCGGTCACTGAAGCTTTCTTT. The chain is built from TRBV12-3 or TRBV12-4 and TRBJ1-1, with D uncertain. The CDR3 is made up of 14 amino acids. Deletions cut 5 bases from V and 4 bases from J, with 14 bases between.

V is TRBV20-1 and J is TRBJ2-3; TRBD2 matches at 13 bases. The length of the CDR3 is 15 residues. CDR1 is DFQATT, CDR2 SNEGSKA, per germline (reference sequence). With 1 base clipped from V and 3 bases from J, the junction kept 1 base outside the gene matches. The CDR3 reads CSARVLAGGTDTQYF. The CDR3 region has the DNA TGCAGTGCTAGAGTACTAGCGGGGGGGACAGATACGCAGTATTTT.

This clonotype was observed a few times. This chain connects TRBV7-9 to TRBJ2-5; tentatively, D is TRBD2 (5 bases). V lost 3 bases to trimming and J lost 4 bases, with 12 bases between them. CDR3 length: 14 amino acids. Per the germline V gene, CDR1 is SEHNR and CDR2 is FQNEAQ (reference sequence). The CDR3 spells CASSFGLPPETQYF. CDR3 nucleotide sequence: TGTGCCAGCAGCTTCGGACTGCCCCCAGAGACCCAGTACTTC.

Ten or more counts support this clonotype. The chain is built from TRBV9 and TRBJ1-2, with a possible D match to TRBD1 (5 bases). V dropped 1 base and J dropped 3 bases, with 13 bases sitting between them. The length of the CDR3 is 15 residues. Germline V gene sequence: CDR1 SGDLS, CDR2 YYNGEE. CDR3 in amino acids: CASSVIQDGYYGYTF. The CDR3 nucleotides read TGTGCCAGCAGCGTAATACAGGATGGTTACTATGGCTACACCTTC.

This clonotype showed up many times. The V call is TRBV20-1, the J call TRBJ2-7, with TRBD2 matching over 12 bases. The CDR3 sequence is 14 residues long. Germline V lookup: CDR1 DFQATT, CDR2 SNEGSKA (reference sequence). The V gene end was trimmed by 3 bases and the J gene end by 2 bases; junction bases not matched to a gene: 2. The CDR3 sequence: CSARRTSGTYEQYF. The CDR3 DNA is TGCAGTGCTAGGAGGACTAGCGGGACCTACGAGCAGTACTTC.

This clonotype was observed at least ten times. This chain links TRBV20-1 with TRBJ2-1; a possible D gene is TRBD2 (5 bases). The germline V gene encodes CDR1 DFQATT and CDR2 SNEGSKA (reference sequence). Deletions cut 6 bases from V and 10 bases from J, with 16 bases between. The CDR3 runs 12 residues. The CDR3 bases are TGCAGTGCCGTTAACCTAGGAGGCGAGCAGTTCTTC. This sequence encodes CSAVNLGGEQFF.

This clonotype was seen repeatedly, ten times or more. The CDR3 DNA sequence: TGCGCCAGCAGCCAAGGAAGTCGGGGCTTCTACGAGCAGTACTTC. This gives the protein CASSQGSRGFYEQYF. The chain uses TRBV4-3 and TRBJ2-7, with D possibly being TRBD1 or TRBD2 (5 bases each). The CDR3 consists of 15 residues. Germline CDR1 LGHNA, CDR2 YSLEER. Trimming left V 1 base short and J 3 bases short, with 13 bases between.

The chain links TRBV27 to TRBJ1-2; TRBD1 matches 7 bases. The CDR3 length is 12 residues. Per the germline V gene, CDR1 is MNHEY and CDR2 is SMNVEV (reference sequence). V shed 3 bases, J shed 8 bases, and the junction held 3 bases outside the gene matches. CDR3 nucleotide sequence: TGTGCCAGCAGTTTGACAGGGCTAGGCTACACCTTC. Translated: CASSLTGLGYTF.

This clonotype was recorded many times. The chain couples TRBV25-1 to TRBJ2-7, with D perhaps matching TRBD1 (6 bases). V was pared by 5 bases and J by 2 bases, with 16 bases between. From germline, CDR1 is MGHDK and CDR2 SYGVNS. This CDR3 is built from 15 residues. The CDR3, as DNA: TGTGCCAGCAGTCCATCCGGGACAACCGCCTACGAGCAGTACTTC. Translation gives CASSPSGTTAYEQYF.

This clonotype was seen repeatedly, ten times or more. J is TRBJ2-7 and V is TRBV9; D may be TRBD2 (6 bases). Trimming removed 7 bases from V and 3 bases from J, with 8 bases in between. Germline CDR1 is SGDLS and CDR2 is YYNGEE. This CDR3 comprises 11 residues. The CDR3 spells CASGGNYEQYF. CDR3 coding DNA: TGTGCCAGCGGGGGGAACTACGAGCAGTACTTC. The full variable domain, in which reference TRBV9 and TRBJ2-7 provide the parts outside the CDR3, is DSGVTQTPKHLITATGQRVTLRCSPRSGDLSVYWYQQSLDQGLQFLIQYYNGEERAKGNILERFSAQQFPDLHSELNLSSLELGDSALYFCASGGNYEQYFGPGTRLTVT.

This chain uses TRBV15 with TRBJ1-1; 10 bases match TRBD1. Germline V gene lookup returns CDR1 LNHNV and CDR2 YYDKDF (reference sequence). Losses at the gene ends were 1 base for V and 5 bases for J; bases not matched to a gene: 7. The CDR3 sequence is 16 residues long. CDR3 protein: CATSRVRTGGKTEAFF. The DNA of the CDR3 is TGTGCCACCAGCAGAGTTAGGACAGGGGGAAAAACTGAAGCTTTCTTT.

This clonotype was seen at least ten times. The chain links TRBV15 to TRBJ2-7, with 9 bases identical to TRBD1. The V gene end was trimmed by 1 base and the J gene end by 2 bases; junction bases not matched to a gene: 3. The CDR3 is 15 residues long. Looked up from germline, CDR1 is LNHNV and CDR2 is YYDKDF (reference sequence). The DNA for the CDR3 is TGTGCCACCAGCAGAGCGACAGGGGGGGCCTACGAGCAGTACTTC. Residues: CATSRATGGAYEQYF.

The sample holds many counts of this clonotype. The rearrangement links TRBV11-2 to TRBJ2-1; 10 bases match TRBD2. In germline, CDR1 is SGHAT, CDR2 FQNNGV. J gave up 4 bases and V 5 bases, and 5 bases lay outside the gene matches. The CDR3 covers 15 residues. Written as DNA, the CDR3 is TGTGCCAGCAGCCTTGCGGGACTAGCGTACAATGAGCAGTTCTTC. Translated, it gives CASSLAGLAYNEQFF.

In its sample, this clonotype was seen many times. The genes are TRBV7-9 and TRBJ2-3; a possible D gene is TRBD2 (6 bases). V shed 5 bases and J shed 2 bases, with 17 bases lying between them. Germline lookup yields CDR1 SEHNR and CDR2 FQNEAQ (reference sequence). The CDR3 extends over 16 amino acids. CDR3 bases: TGTGCCAGCAGCCAAAGTGGTGGAGGGTCCACAGATACGCAGTATTTT. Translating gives CASSQSGGGSTDTQYF.

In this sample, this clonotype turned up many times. CDR3 protein: CSARDPSGTQYF. DNA of the CDR3: TGCAGTGCTAGAGATCCCTCTGGGACCCAGTACTTC. The chain has TRBV20-1 and TRBJ2-5; no clear D gene. This CDR3 spans 12 amino acids. The V gene's germline CDR1 is DFQATT and CDR2 SNEGSKA (reference sequence). Deletions cut 0 bases from V and 7 bases from J, with 9 bases between.

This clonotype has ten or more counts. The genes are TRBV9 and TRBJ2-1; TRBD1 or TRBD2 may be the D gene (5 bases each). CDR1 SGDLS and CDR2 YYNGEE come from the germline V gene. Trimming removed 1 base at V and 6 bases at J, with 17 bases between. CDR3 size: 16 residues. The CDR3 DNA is TGTGCCAGCAGCGTATTGGGTCGGGGCGCTCGCAATGAGCAGTTCTTC. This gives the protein CASSVLGRGARNEQFF.

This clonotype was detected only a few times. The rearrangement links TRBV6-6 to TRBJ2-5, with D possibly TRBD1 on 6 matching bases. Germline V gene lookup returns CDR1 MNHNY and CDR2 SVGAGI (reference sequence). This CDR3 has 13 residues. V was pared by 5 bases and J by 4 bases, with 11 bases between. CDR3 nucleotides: TGTGCCAGCAGTACGGGACAATTAGAGACCCAGTACTTC. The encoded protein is CASSTGQLETQYF.

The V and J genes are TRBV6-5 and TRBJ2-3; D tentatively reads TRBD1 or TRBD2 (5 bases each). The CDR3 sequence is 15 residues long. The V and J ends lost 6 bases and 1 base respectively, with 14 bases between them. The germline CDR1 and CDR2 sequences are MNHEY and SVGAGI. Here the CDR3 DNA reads TGTGCCAGCAGCCCAGCAGGGACCGGCACAGATACGCAGTATTTT. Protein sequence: CASSPAGTGTDTQYF.

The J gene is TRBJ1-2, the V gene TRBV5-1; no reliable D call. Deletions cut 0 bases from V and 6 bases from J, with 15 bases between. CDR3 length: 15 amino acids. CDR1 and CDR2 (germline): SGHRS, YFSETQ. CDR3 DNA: TGCGCCAGCAGCTTGGCGGAGGTGGCCCCAAATGGCTACACCTTC. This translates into CASSLAEVAPNGYTF.

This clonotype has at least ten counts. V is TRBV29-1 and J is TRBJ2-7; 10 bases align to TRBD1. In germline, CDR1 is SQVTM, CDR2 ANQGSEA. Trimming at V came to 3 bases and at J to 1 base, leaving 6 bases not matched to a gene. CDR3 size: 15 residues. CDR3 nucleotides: TGCAGCGTTGAGAACTGGGACAGGGGATCCTACGAGCAGTACTTC. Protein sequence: CSVENWDRGSYEQYF.

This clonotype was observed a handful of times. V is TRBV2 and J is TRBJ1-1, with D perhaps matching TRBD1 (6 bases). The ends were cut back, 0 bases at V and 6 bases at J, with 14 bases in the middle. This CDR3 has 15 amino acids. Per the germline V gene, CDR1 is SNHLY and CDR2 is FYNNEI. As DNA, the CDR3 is TGTGCCAGCAGTGAAGCGCCGAGGGGGGTAGCTGAAGCTTTCTTT. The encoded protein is CASSEAPRGVAEAFF. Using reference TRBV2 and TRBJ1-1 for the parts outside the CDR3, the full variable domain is EPEVTQTPSHQVTQMGQEVILRCVPISNHLYFYWYRQILGQKVEFLVSFYNNEISEKSEIFDDQFSVERPDGSNFTLKIRSTKLEDSAMYFCASSEAPRGVAEAFFGQGTRLTVV.

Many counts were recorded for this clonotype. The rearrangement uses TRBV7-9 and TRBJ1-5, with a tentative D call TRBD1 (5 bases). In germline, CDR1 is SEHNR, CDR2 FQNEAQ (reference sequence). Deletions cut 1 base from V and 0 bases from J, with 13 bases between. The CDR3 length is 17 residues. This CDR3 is CASSLGGTGVSNQPQHF. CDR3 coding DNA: TGTGCCAGCAGCTTAGGAGGGACCGGGGTTAGCAATCAGCCCCAGCATTTT. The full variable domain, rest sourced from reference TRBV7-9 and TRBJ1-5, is DTGVSQNPRHKITKRGQNVTFRCDPISEHNRLYWYRQTLGQGPEFLTYFQNEAQLEKSRLLSDRFSAERPKGSFSTLEIQRTEQGDSAMYLCASSLGGTGVSNQPQHFGDGTRLSIL.

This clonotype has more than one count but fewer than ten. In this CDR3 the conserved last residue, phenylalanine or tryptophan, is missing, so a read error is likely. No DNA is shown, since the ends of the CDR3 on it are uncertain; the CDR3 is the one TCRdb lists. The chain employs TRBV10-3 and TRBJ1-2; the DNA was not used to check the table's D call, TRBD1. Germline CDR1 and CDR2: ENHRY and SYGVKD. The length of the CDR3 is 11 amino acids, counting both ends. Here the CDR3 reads CAISEDSAPSD.